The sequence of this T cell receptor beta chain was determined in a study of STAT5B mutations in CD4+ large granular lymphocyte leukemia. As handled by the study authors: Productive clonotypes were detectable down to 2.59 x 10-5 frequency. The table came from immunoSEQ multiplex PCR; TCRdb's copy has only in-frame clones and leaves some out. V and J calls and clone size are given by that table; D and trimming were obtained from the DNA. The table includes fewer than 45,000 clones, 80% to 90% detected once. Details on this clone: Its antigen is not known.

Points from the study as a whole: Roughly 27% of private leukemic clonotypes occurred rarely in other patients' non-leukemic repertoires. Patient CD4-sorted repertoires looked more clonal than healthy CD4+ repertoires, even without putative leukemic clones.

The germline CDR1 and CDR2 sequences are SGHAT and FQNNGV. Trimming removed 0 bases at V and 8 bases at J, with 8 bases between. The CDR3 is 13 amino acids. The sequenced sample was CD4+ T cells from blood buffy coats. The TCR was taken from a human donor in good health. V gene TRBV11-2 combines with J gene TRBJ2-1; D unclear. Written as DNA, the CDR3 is TGTGCCAGCAGCTTAGACAGGAACCATGAGCAGTTCTTC. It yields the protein CASSLDRNHEQFF.